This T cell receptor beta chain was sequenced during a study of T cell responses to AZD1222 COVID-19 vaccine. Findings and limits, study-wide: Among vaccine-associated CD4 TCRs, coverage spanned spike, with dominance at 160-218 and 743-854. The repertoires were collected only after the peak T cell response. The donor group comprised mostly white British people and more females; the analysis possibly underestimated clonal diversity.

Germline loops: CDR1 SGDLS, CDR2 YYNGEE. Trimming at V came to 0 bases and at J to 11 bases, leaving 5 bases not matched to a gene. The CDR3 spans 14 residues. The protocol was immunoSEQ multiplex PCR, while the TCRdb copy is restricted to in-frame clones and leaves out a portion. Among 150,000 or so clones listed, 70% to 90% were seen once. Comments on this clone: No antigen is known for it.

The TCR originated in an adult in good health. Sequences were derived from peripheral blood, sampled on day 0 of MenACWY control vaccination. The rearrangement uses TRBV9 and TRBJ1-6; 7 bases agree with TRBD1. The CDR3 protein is CASSVEGQGAPLHF. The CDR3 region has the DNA TGTGCCAGCAGCGTAGAAGGGCAGGGGGCACCCCTCCACTTT.